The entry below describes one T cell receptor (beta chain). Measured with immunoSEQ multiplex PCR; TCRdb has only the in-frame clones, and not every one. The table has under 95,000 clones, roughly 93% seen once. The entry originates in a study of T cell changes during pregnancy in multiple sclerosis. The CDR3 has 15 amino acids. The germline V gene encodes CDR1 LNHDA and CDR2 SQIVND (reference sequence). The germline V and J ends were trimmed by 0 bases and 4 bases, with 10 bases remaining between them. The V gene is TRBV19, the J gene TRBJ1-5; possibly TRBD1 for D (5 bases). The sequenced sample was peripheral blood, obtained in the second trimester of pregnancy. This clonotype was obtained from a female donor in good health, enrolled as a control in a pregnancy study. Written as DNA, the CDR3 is TGTGCCAGTAGTATAGATCGGCAGGGTAATCAGCCCCAGCATTTT. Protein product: CASSIDRQGNQPQHF.